Following are 9 T cell receptor beta chains from one sample sequenced in a study of graft-versus-host responses after intestinal transplantation. These receptors are not linked to any known antigen. Generated by immunoSEQ multiplex PCR, the TCRdb table keeps only in-frame clones and is missing some. The profile shows about 130,000 clones, 92% of them singletons. The sequenced sample was unstimulated CD4+ T cells sorted from spleen or lymph node cells, obtained before intestinal transplant. These receptors were collected from a human donor who received an intestinal transplant.

V is TRBV27 and J is TRBJ1-2; maybe TRBD1 (6 bases). V was cut by 5 bases and J by 4 bases, with 14 bases left in between. Per the germline V gene, CDR1 is MNHEY and CDR2 is SMNVEV (reference sequence). This CDR3 contains 14 residues. The CDR3 is CASSPTDRFYGYTF. Written as DNA, the CDR3 is TGTGCCAGCAGTCCGACGGACAGATTCTATGGCTACACCTTC.

The chain links TRBV7-6 to TRBJ2-7; 11 bases match TRBD1. This CDR3 has 14 amino acids. Trimming cost V 5 bases and J 3 bases; bases outside gene matches: 3. The germline CDR1 and CDR2 sequences are SGHVS and FNYEAQ. The CDR3, as DNA: TGTGCCAGCAGCCAGGGACAGGGGGTCTACGAGCAGTACTTC. This translates into CASSQGQGVYEQYF.

This rearrangement joins TRBV11-3 to TRBJ1-1; D is possibly TRBD1 (5 bases). Trimming cost V 0 bases and J 5 bases, with 10 bases left between them. From germline, CDR1 is SGHNT and CDR2 YENEEA. The CDR3 has 14 amino acids. Here the CDR3 reads CASSLDPGGTEAFF. The CDR3 DNA is TGTGCCAGCAGCTTAGACCCTGGGGGGACTGAAGCTTTCTTT.

J is TRBJ2-5 and V is TRBV4-1, with 8 bases matching TRBD2. Trimming removed 0 bases from V and 5 bases from J; junction bases left unmatched: 11. The CDR3 is 17 residues long. Per germline, CDR1 MGHRA and CDR2 YSYEKL. The CDR3 coding sequence is TGCGCCAGCAGCCAAGAAGGGGTAGCGGGAAGTGGGGAGACCCAGTACTTC. It is translated as CASSQEGVAGSGETQYF.

The rearrangement joins TRBV9 to TRBJ1-6; 9 positions agree with TRBD1. The germline CDR1 and CDR2 sequences are SGDLS and YYNGEE. The CDR3 sequence is 16 residues long. J gave up 7 bases and V 1 base, and 6 bases lay outside the gene matches. CDR3 coding DNA: TGTGCCAGCAGCGTACCCTCGGGACAGGGAAATTCACCCCTCCACTTT. Encoded protein: CASSVPSGQGNSPLHF.

The chain is built from TRBV30 and TRBJ2-1; 14 positions agree with TRBD2. CDR3 size: 18 residues. Per the germline V gene, CDR1 is GTSNPN and CDR2 is SVGIG (reference sequence). Unmatched junction bases numbered 10, after V lost 4 bases and J lost 2 bases. CDR3: CAWTRFGLAGGAYNEQFF. In DNA, the CDR3 is TGTGCCTGGACACGGTTCGGACTAGCGGGAGGCGCCTACAATGAGCAGTTCTTC. The whole variable domain, remainder taken from reference TRBV30 and TRBJ2-1, is SQTIHQWPATLVQPVGSPLSLECTVEGTSNPNLYWYRQAAGRGLQLLFYSVGIGQISSEVPQNLSASRPQDRQFILSSKKLLLSDSGFYLCAWTRFGLAGGAYNEQFFGPGTRLTVL.

V and J are TRBV11-1 and TRBJ2-2; tentative D call: TRBD1 (6 bases). CDR3 size: 15 residues. The germline V gene has CDR1 SGHAT and CDR2 FQDESV (reference sequence). V lost 4 bases to trimming and J lost 5 bases, with 14 bases between them. Written as DNA, the CDR3 is TGTGCCAGCAGCTCCCGTATTAGGGGGACCGGGGAGCTGTTTTTT. Translating it yields CASSSRIRGTGELFF.

The chain joins TRBV7-2 to TRBJ2-3, with 9 bases aligning to TRBD2. Germline V gene sequence: CDR1 SGHTA, CDR2 FQGNSA. Germline trimming cut 4 bases from V and 2 bases from J; bases unmatched to any gene: 7. The CDR3 contains 16 residues. Written as DNA, the CDR3 is TGTGCCAGCAGCTCCGGGACTAGCTTGGTCACAGATACGCAGTATTTT. Protein sequence: CASSSGTSLVTDTQYF.

The V call is TRBV4-3, the J call TRBJ2-3; 8 bases are shared with TRBD2. The germline gives CDR1 LGHNA, CDR2 YSLEER. Unmatched junction bases numbered 18, after V lost 0 bases and J lost 1 base. The CDR3 length is 21 residues. CDR3 loop: CASSQESLPNLASGRTDTQYF. The CDR3 DNA reads TGCGCCAGCAGCCAAGAAAGCCTCCCCAATCTTGCTAGCGGGCGCACAGATACGCAGTATTTT.